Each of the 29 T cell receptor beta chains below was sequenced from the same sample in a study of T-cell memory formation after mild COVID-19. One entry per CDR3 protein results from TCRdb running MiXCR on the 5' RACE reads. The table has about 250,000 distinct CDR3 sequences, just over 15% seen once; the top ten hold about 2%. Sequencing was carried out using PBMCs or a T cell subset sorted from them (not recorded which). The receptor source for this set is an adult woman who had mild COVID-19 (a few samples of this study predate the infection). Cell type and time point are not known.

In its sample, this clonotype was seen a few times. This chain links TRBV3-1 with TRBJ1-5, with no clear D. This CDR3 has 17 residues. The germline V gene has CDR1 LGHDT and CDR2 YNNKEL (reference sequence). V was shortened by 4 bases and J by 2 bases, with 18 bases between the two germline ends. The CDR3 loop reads CASSPKRSPWGNQPQHF. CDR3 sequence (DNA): TGTGCCAGCAGCCCTAAGAGGAGTCCGTGGGGCAATCAGCCCCAGCATTTT.

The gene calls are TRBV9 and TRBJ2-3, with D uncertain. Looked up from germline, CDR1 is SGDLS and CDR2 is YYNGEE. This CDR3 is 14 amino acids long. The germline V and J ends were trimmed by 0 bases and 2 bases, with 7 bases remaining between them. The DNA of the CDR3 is TGTGCCAGCAGCGTAGTTGAGTACACAGATACGCAGTATTTT. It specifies CASSVVEYTDTQYF.

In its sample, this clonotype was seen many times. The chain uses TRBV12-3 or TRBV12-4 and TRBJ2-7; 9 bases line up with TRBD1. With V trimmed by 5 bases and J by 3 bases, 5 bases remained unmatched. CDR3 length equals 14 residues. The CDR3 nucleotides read TGTGCCAGCAGTGAAGGGACAGGGTTCTACGAGCAGTACTTC. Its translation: CASSEGTGFYEQYF.

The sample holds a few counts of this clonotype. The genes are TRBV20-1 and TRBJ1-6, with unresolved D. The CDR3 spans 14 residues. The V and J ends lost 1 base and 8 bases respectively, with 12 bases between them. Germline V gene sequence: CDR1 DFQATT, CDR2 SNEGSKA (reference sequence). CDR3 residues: CSARVGSYYSPLHF. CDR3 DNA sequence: TGCAGTGCTAGAGTGGGCAGTTATTATTCACCCCTCCACTTT.

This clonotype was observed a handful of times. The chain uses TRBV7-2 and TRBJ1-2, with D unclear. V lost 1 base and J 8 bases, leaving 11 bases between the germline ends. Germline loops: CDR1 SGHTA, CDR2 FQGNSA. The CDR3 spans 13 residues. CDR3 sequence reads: CASSLGRRGGYTF. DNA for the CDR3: TGTGCCAGCAGCTTAGGCCGCCGCGGGGGCTACACCTTC.

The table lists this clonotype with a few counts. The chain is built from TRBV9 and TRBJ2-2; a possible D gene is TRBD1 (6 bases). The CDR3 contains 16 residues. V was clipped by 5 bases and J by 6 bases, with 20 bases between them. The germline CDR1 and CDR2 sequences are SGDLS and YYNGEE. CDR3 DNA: TGTGCCAGCAGTAAACTAGGGGGAAGGGACGCCGGGGAGCTGTTTTTT. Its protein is CASSKLGGRDAGELFF.

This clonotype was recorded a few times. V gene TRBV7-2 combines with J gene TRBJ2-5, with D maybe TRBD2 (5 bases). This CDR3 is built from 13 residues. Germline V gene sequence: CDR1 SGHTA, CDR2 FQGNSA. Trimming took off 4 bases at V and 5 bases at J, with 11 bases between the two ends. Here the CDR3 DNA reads TGTGCCAGCAGCTGGGGAGAACAGGAGACCCAGTACTTC. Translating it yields CASSWGEQETQYF.

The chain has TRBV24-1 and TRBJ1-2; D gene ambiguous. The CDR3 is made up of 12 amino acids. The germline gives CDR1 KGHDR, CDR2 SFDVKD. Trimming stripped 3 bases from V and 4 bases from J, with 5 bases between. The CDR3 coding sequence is TGTGCCACCAGTGATCCCGGCTATGGCTACACCTTC. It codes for CATSDPGYGYTF.

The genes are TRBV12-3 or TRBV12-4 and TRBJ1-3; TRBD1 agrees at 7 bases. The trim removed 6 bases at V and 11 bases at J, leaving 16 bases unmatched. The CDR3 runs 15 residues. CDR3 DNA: TGTGCCAGCAGCCCCGCAGGGGGTACCGTTTTCGCCATATATTTT. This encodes CASSPAGGTVFAIYF.

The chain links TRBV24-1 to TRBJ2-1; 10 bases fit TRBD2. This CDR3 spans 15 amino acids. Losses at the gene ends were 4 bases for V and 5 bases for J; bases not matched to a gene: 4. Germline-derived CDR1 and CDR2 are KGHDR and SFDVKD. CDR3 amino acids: CATSELAGDNNEQFF. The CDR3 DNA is TGTGCCACCAGTGAGCTAGCGGGAGATAACAATGAGCAGTTCTTC.

CDR3 DNA sequence: TGTGCCAGCAGCTACAGGGGTGAGGTCTATGGCTACACCTTC. Translating it yields CASSYRGEVYGYTF. The rearrangement uses TRBV6-6 and TRBJ1-2; 7 bases align to TRBD1. Germline CDR1 and CDR2: MNHNY and SVGAGI (reference sequence). J was trimmed by 4 bases and V by 6 bases; bases with no gene match: 8. The CDR3 runs to 14 residues.

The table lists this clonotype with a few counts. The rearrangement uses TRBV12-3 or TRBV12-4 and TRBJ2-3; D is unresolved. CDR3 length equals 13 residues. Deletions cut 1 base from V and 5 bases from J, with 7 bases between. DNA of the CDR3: TGTGCCAGCAGTTTAGAGCGTCAAGATACGCAGTATTTT. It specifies CASSLERQDTQYF.

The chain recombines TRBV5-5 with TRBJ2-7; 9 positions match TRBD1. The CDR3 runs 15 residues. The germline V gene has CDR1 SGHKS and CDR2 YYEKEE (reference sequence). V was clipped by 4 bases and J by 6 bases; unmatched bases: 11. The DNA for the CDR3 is TGTGCCAGCAGCCCATTCCAGACAGGGGGTGGCGAGCAGTACTTC. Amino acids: CASSPFQTGGGEQYF.

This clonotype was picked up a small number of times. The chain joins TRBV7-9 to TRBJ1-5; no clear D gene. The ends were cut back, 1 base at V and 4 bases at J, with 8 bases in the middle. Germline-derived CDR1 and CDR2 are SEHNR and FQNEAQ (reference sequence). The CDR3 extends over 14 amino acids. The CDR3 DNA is TGTGCCAGCAGCTTAGAGACCGATAATCAGCCCCAGCATTTT. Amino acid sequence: CASSLETDNQPQHF.

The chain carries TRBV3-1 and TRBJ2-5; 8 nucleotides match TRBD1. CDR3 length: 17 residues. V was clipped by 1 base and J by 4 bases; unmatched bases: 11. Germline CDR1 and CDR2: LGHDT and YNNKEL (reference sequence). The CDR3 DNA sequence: TGTGCCAGCAGCCAAGGACTCCTGGACAGGGCTCGAGAGACCCAGTACTTC. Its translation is CASSQGLLDRARETQYF.

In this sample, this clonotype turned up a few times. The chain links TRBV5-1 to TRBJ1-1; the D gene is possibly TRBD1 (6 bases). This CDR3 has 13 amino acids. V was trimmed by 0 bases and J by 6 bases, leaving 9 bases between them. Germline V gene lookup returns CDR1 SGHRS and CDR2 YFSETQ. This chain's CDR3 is CASSLEGHAEAFF. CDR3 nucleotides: TGCGCCAGCAGCTTGGAGGGACACGCTGAAGCTTTCTTT.

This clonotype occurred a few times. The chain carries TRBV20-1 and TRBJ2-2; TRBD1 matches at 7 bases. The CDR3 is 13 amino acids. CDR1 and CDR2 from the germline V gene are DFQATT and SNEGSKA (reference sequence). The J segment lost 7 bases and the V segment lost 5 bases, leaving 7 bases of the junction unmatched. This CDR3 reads CSAGKGAGGELFF. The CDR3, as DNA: TGCAGTGCTGGAAAGGGGGCGGGCGGGGAGCTGTTTTTT.

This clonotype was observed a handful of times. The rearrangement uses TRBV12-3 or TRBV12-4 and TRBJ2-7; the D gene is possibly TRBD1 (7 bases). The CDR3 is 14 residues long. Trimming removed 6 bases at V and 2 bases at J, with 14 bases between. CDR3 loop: CASSSQGGTYEQYF. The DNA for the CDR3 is TGTGCCAGCAGCTCCCAGGGGGGAACCTACGAGCAGTACTTC.

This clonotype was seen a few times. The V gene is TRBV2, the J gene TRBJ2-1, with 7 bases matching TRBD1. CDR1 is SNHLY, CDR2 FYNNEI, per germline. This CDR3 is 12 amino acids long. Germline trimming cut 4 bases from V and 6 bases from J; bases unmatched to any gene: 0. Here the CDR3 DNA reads TGTGCCAGCAGTGGACAGGGCAATGAGCAGTTCTTC. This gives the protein CASSGQGNEQFF.

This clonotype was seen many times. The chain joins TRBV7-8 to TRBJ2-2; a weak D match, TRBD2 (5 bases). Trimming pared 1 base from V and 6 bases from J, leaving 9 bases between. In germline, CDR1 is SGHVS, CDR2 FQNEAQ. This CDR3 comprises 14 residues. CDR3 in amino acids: CASSLDLAAGELFF. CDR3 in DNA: TGTGCCAGCAGCTTAGATCTAGCCGCCGGGGAGCTGTTTTTT. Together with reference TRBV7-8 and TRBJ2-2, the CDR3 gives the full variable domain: GAGVSQSPRYKVAKRGQDVALRCDPISGHVSLFWYQQALGQGPEFLTYFQNEAQLDKSGLPSDRFFAERPEGSVSTLKIQRTQQEDSAVYLCASSLDLAAGELFFGEGSRLTVL.

CDR3 sequence reads: CSARDSGGMGMRNGYTF. The CDR3 region has the DNA TGCAGTGCTAGAGACTCCGGGGGGATGGGGATGCGTAATGGCTACACCTTC. The rearrangement uses TRBV20-1 and TRBJ1-2, with a weak D call TRBD1 (5 bases). With 0 bases removed from V and 6 bases from J, the gap between germline ends came to 23 bases. Germline CDR1 and CDR2: DFQATT and SNEGSKA (reference sequence). This CDR3 contains 17 residues.

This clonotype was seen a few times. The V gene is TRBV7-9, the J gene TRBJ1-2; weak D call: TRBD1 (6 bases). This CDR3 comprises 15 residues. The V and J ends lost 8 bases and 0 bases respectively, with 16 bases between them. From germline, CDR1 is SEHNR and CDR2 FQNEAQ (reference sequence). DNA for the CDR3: TGTGCCAGCTGGGGGGCAATCTTAACTAACTATGGCTACACCTTC. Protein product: CASWGAILTNYGYTF.

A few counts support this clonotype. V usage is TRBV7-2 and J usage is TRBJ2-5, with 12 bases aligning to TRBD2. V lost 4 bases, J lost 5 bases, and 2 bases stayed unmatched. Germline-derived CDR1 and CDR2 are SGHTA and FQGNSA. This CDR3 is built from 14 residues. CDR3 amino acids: CASSSSGGVETQYF. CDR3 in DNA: TGTGCCAGCAGCTCTAGCGGGGGGGTGGAGACCCAGTACTTC.

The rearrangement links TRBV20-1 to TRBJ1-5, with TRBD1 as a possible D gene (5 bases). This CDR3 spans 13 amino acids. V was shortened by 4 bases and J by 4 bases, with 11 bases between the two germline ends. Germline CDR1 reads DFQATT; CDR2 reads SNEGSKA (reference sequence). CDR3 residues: CSAKPQGNQPQHF. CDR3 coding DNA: TGCAGTGCTAAACCCCAGGGAAATCAGCCCCAGCATTTT.

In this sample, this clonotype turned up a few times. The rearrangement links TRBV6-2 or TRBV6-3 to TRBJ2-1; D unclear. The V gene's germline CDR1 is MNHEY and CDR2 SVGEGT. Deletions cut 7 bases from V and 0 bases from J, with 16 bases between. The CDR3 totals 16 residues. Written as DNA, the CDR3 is TGTGCCAGCACCTATCGTGCGGAACTCTCCTACAATGAGCAGTTCTTC. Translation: CASTYRAELSYNEQFF.

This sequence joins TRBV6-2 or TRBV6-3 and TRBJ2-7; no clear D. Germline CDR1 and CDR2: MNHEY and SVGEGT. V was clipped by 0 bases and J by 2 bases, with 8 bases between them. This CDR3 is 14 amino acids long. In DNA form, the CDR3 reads TGTGCCAGCAGTTACTCGAGTGCACCCTACGAGCAGTACTTC. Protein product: CASSYSSAPYEQYF.

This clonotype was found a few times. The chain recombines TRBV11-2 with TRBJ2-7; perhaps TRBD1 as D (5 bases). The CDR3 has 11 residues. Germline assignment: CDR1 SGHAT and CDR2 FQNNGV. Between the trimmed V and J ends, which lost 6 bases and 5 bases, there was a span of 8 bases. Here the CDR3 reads CASRDTDEQYF. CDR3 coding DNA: TGTGCCAGCAGGGACACGGACGAGCAGTACTTC.

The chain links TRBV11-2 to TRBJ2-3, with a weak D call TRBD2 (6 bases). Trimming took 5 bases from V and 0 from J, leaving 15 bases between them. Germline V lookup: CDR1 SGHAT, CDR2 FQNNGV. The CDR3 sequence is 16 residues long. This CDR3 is CASSPRLVGSTDTQYF. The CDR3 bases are TGTGCCAGCAGCCCCCGACTAGTAGGGAGCACAGATACGCAGTATTTT.

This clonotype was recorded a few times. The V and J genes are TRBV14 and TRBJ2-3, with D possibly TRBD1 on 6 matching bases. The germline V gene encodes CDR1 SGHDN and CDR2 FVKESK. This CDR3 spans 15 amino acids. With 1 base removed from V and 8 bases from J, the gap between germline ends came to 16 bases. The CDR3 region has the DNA TGTGCCAGCAGCCAAGTTACAGGGACGGTTGGTACGCAGTATTTT. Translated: CASSQVTGTVGTQYF.